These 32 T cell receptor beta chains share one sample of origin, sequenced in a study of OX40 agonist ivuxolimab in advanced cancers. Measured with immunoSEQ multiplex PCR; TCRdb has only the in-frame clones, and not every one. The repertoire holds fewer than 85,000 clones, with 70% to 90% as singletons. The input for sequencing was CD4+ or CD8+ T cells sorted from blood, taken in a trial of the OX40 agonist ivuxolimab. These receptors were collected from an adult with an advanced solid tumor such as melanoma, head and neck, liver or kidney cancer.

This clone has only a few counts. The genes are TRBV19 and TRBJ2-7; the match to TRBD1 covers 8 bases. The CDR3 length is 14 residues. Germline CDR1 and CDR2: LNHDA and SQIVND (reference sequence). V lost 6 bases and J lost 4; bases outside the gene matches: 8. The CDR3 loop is CASSVDRAGYEQYF. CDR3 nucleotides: TGTGCCAGTAGCGTGGACAGGGCGGGTTACGAGCAGTACTTC.

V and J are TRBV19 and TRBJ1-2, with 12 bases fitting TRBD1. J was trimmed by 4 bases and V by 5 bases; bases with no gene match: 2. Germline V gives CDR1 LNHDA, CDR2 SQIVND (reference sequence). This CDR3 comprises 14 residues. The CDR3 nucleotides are TGTGCCAGTAGTTCGGGACAGGGGGCCTATGGCTACACCTTC. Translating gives CASSSGQGAYGYTF.

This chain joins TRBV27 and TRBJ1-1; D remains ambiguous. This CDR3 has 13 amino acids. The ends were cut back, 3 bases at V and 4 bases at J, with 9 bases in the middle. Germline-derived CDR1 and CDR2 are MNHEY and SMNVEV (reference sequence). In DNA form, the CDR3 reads TGTGCCAGCAGTTTTGTACGCGCCACTGAAGCTTTCTTT. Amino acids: CASSFVRATEAFF.

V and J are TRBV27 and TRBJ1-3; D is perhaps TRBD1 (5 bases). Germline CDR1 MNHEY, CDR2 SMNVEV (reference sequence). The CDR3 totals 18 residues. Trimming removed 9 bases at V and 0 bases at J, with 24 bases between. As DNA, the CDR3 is TGTGCCAGTCCAGTGTCCGTCTCGGGGCCAGACTCTGGAAACACCATATATTTT. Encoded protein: CASPVSVSGPDSGNTIYF.

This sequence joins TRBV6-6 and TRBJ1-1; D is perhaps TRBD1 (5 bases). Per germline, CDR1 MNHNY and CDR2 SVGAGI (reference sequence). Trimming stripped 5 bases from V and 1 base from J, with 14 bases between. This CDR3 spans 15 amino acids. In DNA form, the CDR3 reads TGTGCCAGCAGTCCGTCCGGACAACCGAACACTGAAGCTTTCTTT. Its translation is CASSPSGQPNTEAFF.

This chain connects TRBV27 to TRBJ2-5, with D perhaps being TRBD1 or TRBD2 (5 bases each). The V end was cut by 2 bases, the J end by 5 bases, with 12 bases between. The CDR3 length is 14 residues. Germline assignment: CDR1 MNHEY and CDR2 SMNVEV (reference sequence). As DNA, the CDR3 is TGTGCCAGCAGTTTACCGGGACCTGGGGAGACCCAGTACTTC. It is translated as CASSLPGPGETQYF.

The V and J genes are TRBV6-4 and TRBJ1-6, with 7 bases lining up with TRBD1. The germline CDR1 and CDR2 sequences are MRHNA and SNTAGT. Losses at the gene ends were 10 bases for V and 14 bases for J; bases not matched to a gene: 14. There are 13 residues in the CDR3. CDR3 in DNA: TGTGCCACAAGGGACAGCCTGTGGGGTACCCTCCACTTT. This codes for CATRDSLWGTLHF.

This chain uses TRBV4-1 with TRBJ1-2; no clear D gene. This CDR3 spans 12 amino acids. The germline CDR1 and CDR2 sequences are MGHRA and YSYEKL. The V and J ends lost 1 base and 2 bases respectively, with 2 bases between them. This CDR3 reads CASSQGNYGYTF. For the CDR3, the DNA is TGCGCCAGCAGCCAAGGGAACTATGGCTACACCTTC.

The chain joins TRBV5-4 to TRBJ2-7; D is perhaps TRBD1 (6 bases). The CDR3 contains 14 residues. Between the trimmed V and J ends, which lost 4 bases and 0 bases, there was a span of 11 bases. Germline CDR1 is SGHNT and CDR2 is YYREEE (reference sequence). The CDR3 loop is CASSPMDSSYEQYF. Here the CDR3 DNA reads TGTGCCAGCAGCCCCATGGACAGCTCCTACGAGCAGTACTTC.

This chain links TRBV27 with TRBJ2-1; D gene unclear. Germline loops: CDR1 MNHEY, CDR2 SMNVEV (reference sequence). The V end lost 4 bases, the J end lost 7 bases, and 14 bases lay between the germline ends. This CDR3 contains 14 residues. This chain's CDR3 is CASSSQTGPNEQFF. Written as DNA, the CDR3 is TGTGCCAGCAGTTCTCAGACTGGCCCTAATGAGCAGTTCTTC.

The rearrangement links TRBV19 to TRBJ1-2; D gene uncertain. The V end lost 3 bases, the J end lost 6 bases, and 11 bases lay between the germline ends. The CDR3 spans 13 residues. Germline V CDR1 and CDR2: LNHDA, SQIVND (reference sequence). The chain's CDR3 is CASSIGGPNGYTF. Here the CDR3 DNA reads TGTGCCAGTAGTATCGGAGGCCCGAATGGCTACACCTTC.

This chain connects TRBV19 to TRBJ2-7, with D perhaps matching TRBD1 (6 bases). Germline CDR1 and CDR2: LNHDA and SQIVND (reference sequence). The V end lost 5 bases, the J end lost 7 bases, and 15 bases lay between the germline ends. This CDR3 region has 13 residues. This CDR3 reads CASSSSTGFEQYF. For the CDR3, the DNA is TGTGCCAGTAGTTCCTCGACAGGTTTTGAGCAGTACTTC.

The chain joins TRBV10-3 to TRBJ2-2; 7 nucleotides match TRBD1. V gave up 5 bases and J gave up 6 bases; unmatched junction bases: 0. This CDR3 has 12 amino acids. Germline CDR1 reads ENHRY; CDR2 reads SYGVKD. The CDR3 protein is CAISQGAGELFF. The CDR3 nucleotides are TGTGCCATCAGTCAGGGGGCCGGGGAGCTGTTTTTT.

The CDR3 here is CSVDTSGMVSEQFF. In DNA form, the CDR3 reads TGCAGCGTTGATACTAGCGGGATGGTTAGTGAGCAGTTCTTC. The V call is TRBV29-1, the J call TRBJ2-1; 10 bases are shared with TRBD2. This CDR3 region has 14 residues. Trimming at V came to 3 bases and at J to 9 bases, leaving 8 bases not matched to a gene. Per the germline V gene, CDR1 is SQVTM and CDR2 is ANQGSEA.

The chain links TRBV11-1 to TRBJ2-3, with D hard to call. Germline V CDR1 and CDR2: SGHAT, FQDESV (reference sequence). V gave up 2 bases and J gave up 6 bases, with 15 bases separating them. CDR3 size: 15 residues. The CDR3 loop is CASSLFSIAFDTQYF. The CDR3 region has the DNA TGTGCCAGCAGCTTATTTAGCATCGCATTCGATACGCAGTATTTT.

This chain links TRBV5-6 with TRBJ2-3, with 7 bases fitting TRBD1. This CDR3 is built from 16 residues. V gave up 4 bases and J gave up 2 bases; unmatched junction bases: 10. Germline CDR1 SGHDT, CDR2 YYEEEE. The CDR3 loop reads CASSRGGGYNTDTQYF. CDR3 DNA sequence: TGTGCCAGCAGCAGAGGGGGCGGATATAACACAGATACGCAGTATTTT.

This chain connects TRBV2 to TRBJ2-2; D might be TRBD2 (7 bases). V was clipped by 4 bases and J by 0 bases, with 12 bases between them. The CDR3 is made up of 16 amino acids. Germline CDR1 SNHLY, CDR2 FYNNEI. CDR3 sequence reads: CASSVSGGANTGELFF. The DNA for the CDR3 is TGTGCCAGCAGTGTCTCGGGGGGCGCGAACACCGGGGAGCTGTTTTTT.

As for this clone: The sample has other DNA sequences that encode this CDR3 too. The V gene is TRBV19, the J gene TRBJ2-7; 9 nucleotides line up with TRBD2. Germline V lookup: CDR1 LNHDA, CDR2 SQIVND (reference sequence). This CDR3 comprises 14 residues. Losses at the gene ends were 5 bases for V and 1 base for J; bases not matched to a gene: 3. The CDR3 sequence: CASSSAGGSYEQYF. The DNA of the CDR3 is TGTGCCAGTAGTTCCGCGGGGGGGTCCTACGAGCAGTACTTC. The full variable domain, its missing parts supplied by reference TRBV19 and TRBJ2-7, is DGGITQSPKYLFRKEGQNVTLSCEQNLNHDAMYWYRQDPGQGLRLIYYSQIVNDFQKGDIAEGYSVSREKKESFPLTVTSAQKNPTAFYLCASSSAGGSYEQYFGPGTRLTVT.

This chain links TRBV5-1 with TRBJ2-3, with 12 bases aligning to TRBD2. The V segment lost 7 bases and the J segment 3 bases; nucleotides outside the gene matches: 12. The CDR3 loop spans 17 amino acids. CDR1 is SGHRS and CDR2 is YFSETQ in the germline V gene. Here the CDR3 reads CASLPGWTSGMTDTQYF. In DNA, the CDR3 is TGCGCCAGCCTCCCGGGGTGGACTAGCGGGATGACAGATACGCAGTATTTT.

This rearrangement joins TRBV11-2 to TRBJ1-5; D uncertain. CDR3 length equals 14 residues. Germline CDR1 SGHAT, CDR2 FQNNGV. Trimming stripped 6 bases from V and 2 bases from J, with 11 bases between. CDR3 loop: CASSSGSGNQPQHF. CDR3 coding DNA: TGTGCCAGCAGTTCGGGGTCCGGCAATCAGCCCCAGCATTTT.

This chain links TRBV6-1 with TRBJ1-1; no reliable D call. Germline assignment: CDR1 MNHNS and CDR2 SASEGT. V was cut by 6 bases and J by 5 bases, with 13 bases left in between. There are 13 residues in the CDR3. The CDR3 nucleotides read TGTGCCAGCAGGTCAGAGGGTGATACTGAAGCTTTCTTT. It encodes CASRSEGDTEAFF.

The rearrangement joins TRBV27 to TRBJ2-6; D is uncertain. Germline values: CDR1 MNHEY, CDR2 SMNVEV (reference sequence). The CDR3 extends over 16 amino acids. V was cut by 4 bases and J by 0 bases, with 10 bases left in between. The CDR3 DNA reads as TGTGCCAGCAGTTCCCCCAGAAGCTCTGGGGCCAACGTCCTGACTTTC. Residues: CASSSPRSSGANVLTF.

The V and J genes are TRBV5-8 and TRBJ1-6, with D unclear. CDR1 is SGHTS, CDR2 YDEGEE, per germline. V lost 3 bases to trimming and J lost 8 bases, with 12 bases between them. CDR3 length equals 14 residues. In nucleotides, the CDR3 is TGTGCCAGCAGCTCGTGGGAGAGCGATTCACCCCTCCACTTT. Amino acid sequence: CASSSWESDSPLHF.

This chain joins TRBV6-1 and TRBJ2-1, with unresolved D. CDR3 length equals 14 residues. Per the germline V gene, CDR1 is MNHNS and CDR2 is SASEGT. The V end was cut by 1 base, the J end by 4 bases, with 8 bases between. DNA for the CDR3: TGTGCCAGCAGTGAAGGAGATTCATACAATGAGCAGTTCTTC. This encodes CASSEGDSYNEQFF.

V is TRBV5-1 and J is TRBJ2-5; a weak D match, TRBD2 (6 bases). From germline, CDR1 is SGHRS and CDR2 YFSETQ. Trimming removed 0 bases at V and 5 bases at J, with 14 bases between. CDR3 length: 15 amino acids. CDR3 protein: CASSLGFGGVETQYF. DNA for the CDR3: TGCGCCAGCAGCTTGGGTTTCGGGGGTGTGGAGACCCAGTACTTC.

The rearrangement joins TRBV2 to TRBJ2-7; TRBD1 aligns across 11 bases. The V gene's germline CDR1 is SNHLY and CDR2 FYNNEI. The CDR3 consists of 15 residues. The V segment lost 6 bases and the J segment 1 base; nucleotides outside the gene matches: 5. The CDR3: CASRVRDRGSYEQYF. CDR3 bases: TGTGCCAGCAGAGTGAGGGACAGGGGGTCCTACGAGCAGTACTTC.

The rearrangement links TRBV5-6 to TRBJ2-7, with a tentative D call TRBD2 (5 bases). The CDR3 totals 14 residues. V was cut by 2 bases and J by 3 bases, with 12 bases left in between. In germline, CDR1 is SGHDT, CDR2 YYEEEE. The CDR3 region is CASSFWTGDYEQYF. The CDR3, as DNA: TGTGCCAGCAGCTTCTGGACTGGCGACTACGAGCAGTACTTC.

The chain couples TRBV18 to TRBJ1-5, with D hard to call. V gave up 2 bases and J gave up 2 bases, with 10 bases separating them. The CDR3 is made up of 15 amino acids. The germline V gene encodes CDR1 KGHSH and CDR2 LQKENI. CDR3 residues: CASSPEVGGNQPQHF. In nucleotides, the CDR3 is TGTGCCAGCTCACCAGAGGTGGGAGGCAATCAGCCCCAGCATTTT.

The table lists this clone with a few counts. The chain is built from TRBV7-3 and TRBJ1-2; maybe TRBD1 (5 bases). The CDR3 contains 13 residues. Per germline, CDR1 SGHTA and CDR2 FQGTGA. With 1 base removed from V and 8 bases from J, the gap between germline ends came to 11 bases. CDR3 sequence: CASSLNSGVGYTF. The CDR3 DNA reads TGTGCCAGCAGCTTAAATTCGGGGGTCGGCTACACCTTC. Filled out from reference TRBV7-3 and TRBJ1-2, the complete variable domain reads GAGVSQTPSNKVTEKGKYVELRCDPISGHTALYWYRQSLGQGPEFLIYFQGTGAADDSGLPNDRFFAVRPEGSVSTLKIQRTERGDSAVYLCASSLNSGVGYTFGSGTRLTVV.

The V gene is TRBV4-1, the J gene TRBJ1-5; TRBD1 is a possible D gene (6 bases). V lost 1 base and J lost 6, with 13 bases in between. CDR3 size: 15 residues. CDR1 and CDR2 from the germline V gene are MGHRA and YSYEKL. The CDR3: CASSQVGAGAQPQHF. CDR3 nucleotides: TGCGCCAGCAGCCAAGTCGGGGCAGGGGCTCAGCCCCAGCATTTT.

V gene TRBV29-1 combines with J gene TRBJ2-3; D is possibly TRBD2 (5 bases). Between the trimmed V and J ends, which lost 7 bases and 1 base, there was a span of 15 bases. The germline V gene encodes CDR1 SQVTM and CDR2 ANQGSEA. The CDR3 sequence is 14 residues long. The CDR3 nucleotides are TGCAGCGCCGCACCTAGCTATGGCACAGATACGCAGTATTTT. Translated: CSAAPSYGTDTQYF.

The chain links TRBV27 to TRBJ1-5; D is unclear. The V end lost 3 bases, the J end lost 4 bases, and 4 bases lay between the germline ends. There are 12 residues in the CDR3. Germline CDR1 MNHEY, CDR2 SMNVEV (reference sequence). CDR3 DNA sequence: TGTGCCAGCAGTTTCAGTAATCAGCCCCAGCATTTT. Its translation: CASSFSNQPQHF.